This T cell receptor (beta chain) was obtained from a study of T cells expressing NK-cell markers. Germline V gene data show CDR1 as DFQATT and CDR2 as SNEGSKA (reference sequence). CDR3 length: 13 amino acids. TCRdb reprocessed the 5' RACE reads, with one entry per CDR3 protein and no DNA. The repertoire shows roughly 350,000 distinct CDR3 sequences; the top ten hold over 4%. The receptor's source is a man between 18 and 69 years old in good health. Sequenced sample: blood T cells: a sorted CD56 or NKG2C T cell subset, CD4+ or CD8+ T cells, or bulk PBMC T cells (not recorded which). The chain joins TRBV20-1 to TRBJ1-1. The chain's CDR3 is CSATRPVNTEAFF.